Presented here are 5 T cell receptor beta chains from one specimen sequenced in a study of cytomegalovirus exposure and HLA in healthy donors. PCR used 60 Vbeta primers and 13 Jbeta primers. Produced via immunoSEQ multiplex PCR; TCRdb's table is partial and in-frame only. The sample holds about 150,000 clones, more than 70% seen once. Sequencing was done on a sample of PBMCs. These receptors originate from a man aged 18 to 30 in good health and CMV-seropositive.

This chain uses TRBV27 with TRBJ2-1, with a weak D call TRBD2 (5 bases). CDR1 and CDR2 (germline): MNHEY, SMNVEV (reference sequence). This CDR3 comprises 14 residues. Trimming stripped 2 bases from V and 4 bases from J, with 9 bases between. CDR3: CASSLRDRYNEQFF. The CDR3 region has the DNA TGTGCCAGCAGTTTACGGGATAGGTACAATGAGCAGTTCTTC.

The J gene is TRBJ2-7, the V gene TRBV27, with D tentatively TRBD1 (7 bases). The V gene lost 5 bases and the J gene lost 6 bases, with 17 bases spanning the gap. The germline V gene encodes CDR1 MNHEY and CDR2 SMNVEV (reference sequence). The CDR3 sequence is 14 residues long. This chain's CDR3 is CASSGQEGAGEQYF. Written as DNA, the CDR3 is TGTGCCAGCAGTGGTCAGGAGGGGGCCGGCGAGCAGTACTTC.

This chain uses TRBV15 with TRBJ2-1; 11 bases are a match to TRBD1. In germline, CDR1 is LNHNV, CDR2 YYDKDF (reference sequence). The CDR3 loop spans 20 amino acids. V trimming: 1 base; J trimming: 2 bases; junction bases outside the gene matches: 13. CDR3 bases: TGTGCCACCAGCAGAGTCCCGGGACAGGGGGGTCCAGGACCCTACAATGAGCAGTTCTTC. Translating gives CATSRVPGQGGPGPYNEQFF.

The chain has TRBV6-1 and TRBJ1-1; 7 positions agree with TRBD1. From germline, CDR1 is MNHNS and CDR2 SASEGT. V dropped 8 bases and J dropped 0; count of bases not matched to a gene: 6. This CDR3 region has 14 residues. CDR3 in amino acids: CASELQGMNTEAFF. CDR3 coding DNA: TGTGCCAGCGAGTTACAGGGGATGAACACTGAAGCTTTCTTT.

The chain links TRBV11-2 to TRBJ2-1, with D maybe TRBD2 (7 bases). The V end was cut by 5 bases, the J end by 2 bases, with 19 bases between. Germline V gene sequence: CDR1 SGHAT, CDR2 FQNNGV. There are 17 residues in the CDR3. The CDR3 DNA reads TGTGCCAGCAGCAAAGGGGGTGCGGGAGAGACCTACAATGAGCAGTTCTTC. This encodes CASSKGGAGETYNEQFF.